Included here is one T cell receptor (beta chain) sequence, with context. The repertoire was sequenced with immunoSEQ multiplex PCR; TCRdb's copy has only in-frame clones and lacks some. Altogether around 160,000 clones are present, about nine tenths being singletons, with the ten largest covering about 2.1%. This specimen comes from a study of blood T cell repertoires in COVID-19. Study in general: COVID-19 samples, acute and convalescent, were from the United States, Italy and Spain. From T cells, B-cell-depleted T cells, or PBMCs came the material, which was cDNA or gDNA.

CDR1 is MNHEY and CDR2 is SVGAGI in the germline V gene. The ends lost 2 bases at V and 2 bases at J; junction bases unmatched: 8. The CDR3 spans 16 residues. This clonotype originated in a human donor in a cohort sampled during active COVID-19. J is TRBJ2-7 and V is TRBV6-5; 8 nucleotides agree with TRBD2. What was sequenced was peripheral blood. The CDR3 reads CASSYRTTGGPYEQYF. The CDR3 coding sequence is TGTGCCAGCAGTTACAGGACGACGGGGGGGCCCTACGAGCAGTACTTC.